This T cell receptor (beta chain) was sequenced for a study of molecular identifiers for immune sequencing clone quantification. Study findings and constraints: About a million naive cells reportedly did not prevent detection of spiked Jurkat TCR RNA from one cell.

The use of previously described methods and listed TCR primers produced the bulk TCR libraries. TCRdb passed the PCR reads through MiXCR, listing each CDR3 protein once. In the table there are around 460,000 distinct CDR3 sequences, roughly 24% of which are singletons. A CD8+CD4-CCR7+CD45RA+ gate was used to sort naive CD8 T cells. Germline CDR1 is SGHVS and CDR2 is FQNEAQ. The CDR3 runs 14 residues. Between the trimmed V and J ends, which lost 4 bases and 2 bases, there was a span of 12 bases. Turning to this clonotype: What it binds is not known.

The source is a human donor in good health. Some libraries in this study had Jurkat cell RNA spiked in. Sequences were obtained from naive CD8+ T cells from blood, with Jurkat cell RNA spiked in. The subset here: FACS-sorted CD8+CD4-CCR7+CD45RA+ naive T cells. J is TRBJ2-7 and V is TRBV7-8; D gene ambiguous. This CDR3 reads CASSSGPEAYEQYF. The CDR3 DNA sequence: TGTGCCAGCAGCTCCGGACCAGAGGCCTACGAGCAGTACTTC.